The 24 T cell receptor beta chains listed next were all sequenced from one sample in a study of T cells after yellow fever vaccination. MiXCR, applied by TCRdb to the 5' RACE reads, yields one record per CDR3 protein. In the table there are about 340,000 distinct CDR3 sequences, about 4% of which are singletons. Sequencing was performed on PBMCs, taken 5 days after the yellow fever booster vaccination. The origin of the receptors is a man aged 18 to 29 who received the YFV17D yellow fever vaccine.

The chain recombines TRBV28 with TRBJ2-7, with 8 bases identical to TRBD1. The germline V gene has CDR1 MDHEN and CDR2 SYDVKM. The CDR3 length is 15 residues. J lost 4 bases, V lost 4 bases, and 9 bases had no gene match. The chain's CDR3 is CASSYGQGWDYEQYV. Here the CDR3 DNA reads TGTGCCAGCAGTTATGGACAGGGTTGGGATTACGAGCAGTACGTC.

This clonotype was counted many times. CDR3 in amino acids: CASSIVTGGELTGNTIYF. Here the CDR3 DNA reads TGTGCCAGCAGCATCGTGACAGGGGGCGAATTGACTGGAAACACCATATATTTT. The gene calls are TRBV7-9 and TRBJ1-3; TRBD1 agrees at 10 bases. The ends lost 5 bases at V and 2 bases at J; junction bases unmatched: 12. The CDR3 has 18 residues. The germline gives CDR1 SEHNR, CDR2 FQNEAQ (reference sequence).

This clonotype occurred a few times. CDR3 residues: CASSQKMDRETQYF. The CDR3 DNA reads TGTGCCAGCAGCCAAAAAATGGACAGGGAGACCCAGTACTTC. This chain joins TRBV3-1 and TRBJ2-5; the match to TRBD1 covers 7 bases. Unmatched junction bases numbered 5, after V lost 2 bases and J lost 5 bases. Germline CDR1 reads LGHDT; CDR2 reads YNNKEL (reference sequence). The CDR3 runs 14 residues.

The chain uses TRBV19 and TRBJ1-1, with a possible D match to TRBD1 (5 bases). Germline V gives CDR1 LNHDA, CDR2 SQIVND (reference sequence). V was pared by 7 bases and J by 6 bases, with 18 bases between. This CDR3 contains 14 residues. The CDR3 region is CASKSSQGRPEAFF. The CDR3, as DNA: TGTGCCAGTAAATCCTCGCAGGGACGACCTGAAGCTTTCTTT.

The V gene is TRBV4-3, the J gene TRBJ2-1, with D perhaps TRBD1 (7 bases). V was pared by 3 bases and J by 10 bases, with 16 bases between. Germline loops: CDR1 LGHNA, CDR2 YSLEER. The CDR3 extends over 14 amino acids. CDR3 sequence (DNA): TGCGCCAGCAGCCATCAGGAGGGGGCGTGGGAGCAGTTCTTC. It codes for CASSHQEGAWEQFF.

This clonotype was seen only a few times. The chain joins TRBV7-7 to TRBJ2-1; D perhaps matches TRBD1 (6 bases). The CDR3 extends over 13 amino acids. Trimming stripped 2 bases from V and 5 bases from J, with 7 bases between. CDR1 is SSHAT, CDR2 FNYEAQ, per germline (reference sequence). The CDR3 coding sequence is TGTGCCAGCAGCTTAAACAGGGACAATGAGCAGTTCTTC. It translates to CASSLNRDNEQFF.

This clonotype has a count of ten or more. The chain combines TRBV28 with TRBJ2-7, with 9 bases that match TRBD1. V lost 8 bases to trimming and J lost 2 bases; unmatched junction nucleotides: 4. The CDR3 consists of 13 residues. Germline values: CDR1 MDHEN, CDR2 SYDVKM. CDR3 DNA: TGTGCCAGCGGCGGACAGGGGCCCTACGAGCAGTACGTC. It is translated as CASGGQGPYEQYV.

This chain connects TRBV20-1 to TRBJ2-3; 11 nucleotides match TRBD2. The CDR3 is 16 residues long. With V trimmed by 2 bases and J by 4 bases, 8 bases remained unmatched. The V gene's germline CDR1 is DFQATT and CDR2 SNEGSKA (reference sequence). The CDR3 sequence: CSARYSGGASPDTQYF. The CDR3, as DNA: TGCAGTGCTAGATATAGCGGGGGGGCCTCCCCAGATACGCAGTATTTT.

The chain employs TRBV28 and TRBJ2-7; 7 nucleotides agree with TRBD1. The CDR3 length is 12 residues. Per germline, CDR1 MDHEN and CDR2 SYDVKM. The V and J ends lost 5 bases and 7 bases, in that order; junction bases with no gene match: 5. This CDR3 is CASSDQTGEQYV. CDR3 in DNA: TGTGCCAGCAGTGACCAGACAGGGGAGCAGTACGTC.

The sample holds a few counts of this clonotype. The chain recombines TRBV12-3 or TRBV12-4 with TRBJ1-2; D not resolved. Trimming removed 5 bases at V and 3 bases at J, with 10 bases between. This CDR3 region has 13 residues. In DNA, the CDR3 is TGTGCCAGCAGTCCGGTCCGCGACTATGGCTACACCTTC. Translation gives CASSPVRDYGYTF.

This clonotype has more than one count but fewer than ten. The rearrangement joins TRBV7-9 to TRBJ1-6, with a possible D match to TRBD1 (6 bases). Trimming removed 6 bases from V and 7 bases from J, with 16 bases in between. The germline CDR1 and CDR2 sequences are SEHNR and FQNEAQ (reference sequence). The length of the CDR3 is 15 residues. CDR3 sequence (DNA): TGTGCCAGCAGAGGGGCGGGACACCCGAATTCACCCCTCCACTTT. It codes for CASRGAGHPNSPLHF.

This clonotype occurred a few times. J is TRBJ1-1 and V is TRBV11-3, with D perhaps matching TRBD1 (6 bases). Germline-derived CDR1 and CDR2 are SGHNT and YENEEA. V was shortened by 6 bases and J by 1 base, with 18 bases between the two germline ends. The CDR3 runs 16 residues. The DNA of the CDR3 is TGTGCCAGCAGAAAGAGGGGCGGGGGCTCGAACACTGAAGCTTTCTTT. Its protein product is CASRKRGGGSNTEAFF.

Worth noting for this clonotype: One base away lies a much larger clone, so this may be a sequencing read error. Since the CDR3 does not end with the conserved phenylalanine or tryptophan, this likely comes from a read error. As DNA, the CDR3 is TGTGCCAGCAGTTCCCCTATGGAGACCCAGTACCTC. Amino acid sequence: CASSSPMETQYL. The chain recombines TRBV12-3 or TRBV12-4 with TRBJ2-5; D unclear. V was trimmed by 4 bases and J by 5 bases, leaving 8 bases between them. This CDR3 has 12 residues.

Only a few counts were recorded for this clonotype. An end of the junction does not agree with germline; a read error may underlie this. This rearrangement joins TRBV4-2 to TRBJ1-1; 10 bases agree with TRBD1. CDR1 and CDR2 (germline): LGHNA, YNFKEQ. This CDR3 comprises 15 residues. CDR3 bases: TGTGCCAGCAGTCAAGAAGGGACAGGGGACAGGAAAGCTTTCTTT. It specifies CASSQEGTGDRKAFF.

This clonotype was seen more than once but under ten times. The chain has TRBV14 and TRBJ1-1, with D tentatively TRBD1 (5 bases). V lost 2 bases and J 4 bases, leaving 11 bases between the germline ends. CDR3 length: 14 residues. CDR1 and CDR2 from the germline V gene are SGHDN and FVKESK. The DNA of the CDR3 is TGTGCCAGCAGCCAACAGGGCAGAGTCACTGAAGCTTTCTTT. Its protein is CASSQQGRVTEAFF.

This clonotype was recorded a few times. This chain uses TRBV6-1 with TRBJ1-2; D is uncertain. V lost 2 bases and J 2 bases, leaving 9 bases between the germline ends. The germline gives CDR1 MNHNS, CDR2 SASEGT. The CDR3 spans 14 residues. CDR3 sequence: CASSERKGNYGYTF. CDR3 in DNA: TGTGCCAGCAGTGAAAGAAAGGGCAACTATGGCTACACCTTC.

The chain combines TRBV7-2 with TRBJ2-5; possibly TRBD2 for D (6 bases). Germline V lookup: CDR1 SGHTA, CDR2 FQGNSA. Deletions cut 8 bases from V and 4 bases from J, with 17 bases between. CDR3 length: 14 amino acids. In DNA, the CDR3 is TGTGCCAGCGGGGCTAGCGCCCGTCGAGAGACCCAGTACTTC. This gives the protein CASGASARRETQYF. The full variable domain, its missing parts supplied by reference TRBV7-2 and TRBJ2-5, is GAGVSQSPSNKVTEKGKDVELRCDPISGHTALYWYRQSLGQGLEFLIYFQGNSAPDKSGLPSDRFSAERTGGSVSTLTIQRTQQEDSAVYLCASGASARRETQYFGPGTRLLVL.

The chain combines TRBV4-1 with TRBJ1-4, with D hard to call. Germline V gene data show CDR1 as MGHRA and CDR2 as YSYEKL. There are 16 residues in the CDR3. The germline V and J ends were trimmed by 4 bases and 8 bases, with 20 bases remaining between them. CDR3 protein: CASSLLTDQSNEKLFF. CDR3 coding DNA: TGCGCCAGCAGCCTCCTCACCGACCAAAGTAACGAAAAACTGTTTTTT.

Many counts were recorded for this clonotype. This rearrangement joins TRBV7-2 to TRBJ1-2, with D possibly matching TRBD1 (6 bases). This CDR3 contains 14 residues. The germline V gene has CDR1 SGHTA and CDR2 FQGNSA. The V gene lost 7 bases and the J gene lost 3 bases, with 15 bases spanning the gap. The CDR3 region is CASNLRDNHYGYTF. The CDR3 nucleotides are TGTGCCAGCAACCTCCGGGACAACCACTATGGCTACACCTTC. The full variable domain, in which reference TRBV7-2 and TRBJ1-2 provide the parts outside the CDR3, is GAGVSQSPSNKVTEKGKDVELRCDPISGHTALYWYRQSLGQGLEFLIYFQGNSAPDKSGLPSDRFSAERTGGSVSTLTIQRTQQEDSAVYLCASNLRDNHYGYTFGSGTRLTVV.

This sequence joins TRBV7-2 and TRBJ1-6; 7 bases map to TRBD1. Germline CDR1 reads SGHTA; CDR2 reads FQGNSA. Germline trimming cut 5 bases from V and 5 bases from J; bases unmatched to any gene: 6. CDR3 length: 15 residues. Here the CDR3 reads CASSTGTVDNSPLHF. CDR3 DNA: TGTGCCAGCAGCACTGGGACAGTTGATAATTCACCCCTCCACTTT.

This rearrangement joins TRBV5-1 to TRBJ1-4; 7 positions match TRBD1. The CDR3 sequence is 14 residues long. Per the germline V gene, CDR1 is SGHRS and CDR2 is YFSETQ. J lost 5 bases, V lost 2 bases, and 3 bases had no gene match. The CDR3 here is CASSFSTGNEKLFF. The CDR3 DNA is TGCGCCAGCAGCTTTTCGACAGGGAATGAAAAACTGTTTTTT. Complete variable domain (other parts from reference TRBV5-1 and TRBJ1-4): KAGVTQTPRYLIKTRGQQVTLSCSPISGHRSVSWYQQTPGQGLQFLFEYFSETQRNKGNFPGRFSGRQFSNSRSEMNVSTLELGDSALYLCASSFSTGNEKLFFGSGTQLSVL.

The V call is TRBV5-6, the J call TRBJ1-5; no definite D call. The ends were cut back, 0 bases at V and 0 bases at J, with 10 bases in the middle. This CDR3 is built from 16 residues. Germline loops: CDR1 SGHDT, CDR2 YYEEEE. The CDR3, as DNA: TGTGCCAGCAGCTTGGGCGGGTATAATAGCAATCAGCCCCAGCATTTT. Translating it yields CASSLGGYNSNQPQHF.

This clonotype was found many times. The chain recombines TRBV29-1 with TRBJ2-7; D gene ambiguous. Per germline, CDR1 SQVTM and CDR2 ANQGSEA. The CDR3 is made up of 12 amino acids. The V and J ends lost 6 bases and 0 bases respectively, with 9 bases between them. The CDR3 protein is CSVLGISYEQYF. Written as DNA, the CDR3 is TGCAGCGTGCTGGGTATCTCCTACGAGCAGTACTTC.

This clonotype has more than one count but fewer than ten. CDR3: CATSRDGGLAGRTDTQYF. As DNA, the CDR3 is TGTGCCACCAGCAGAGATGGAGGCCTAGCGGGCCGCACAGATACGCAGTATTTT. This chain joins TRBV15 and TRBJ2-3; 8 positions match TRBD2. CDR1 and CDR2 from the germline V gene are LNHNV and YYDKDF (reference sequence). V was pared by 0 bases and J by 1 base, with 9 bases of the junction left unmatched. The CDR3 has 18 residues.